The clone carrying this T cell receptor beta chain has only a few counts. The antigen remains unidentified. The V and J ends lost 7 bases and 2 bases respectively, with 8 bases between them. The length of the CDR3 is 13 residues. CDR1 and CDR2 (germline): MRHNA, SNTAGT. The sample comes from a study of CD8 T cells in ankylosing spondylitis. Regarding the study as a whole: Disease-linked clones were reportedly significantly enriched in matched ankylosing spondylitis synovial fluid. Relatively scarce in peripheral blood, disease-linked clones were CD8+. Seemingly characteristic of ankylosing spondylitis blood was a TCR beta motif consisting of 7 or 8 highly homologous variants.

For TCR beta, libraries came from quantitative 5'-RACE with molecular barcodes. TCRdb re-analysed the 5' RACE reads in MiXCR, keeping a single row per CDR3 protein. The data hold 200,000 to 250,000 distinct CDR3 sequences, with about 18% observed a single time. Material: blood, either unsorted or a sorted T cell fraction (not recorded which). The chain couples TRBV6-4 to TRBJ2-2; possible D gene TRBD1, 5 bases. The source of this sequence is a male donor with ankylosing spondylitis. This CDR3 is CASKTDNTGELFF. CDR3 sequence (DNA): TGTGCCAGCAAGACAGACAACACCGGGGAGCTGTTTTTT.